The present TCR beta chain was sequenced within a study of T-cell memory formation after mild COVID-19. About the research overall: Largely donor-specific TCR clusters were found.

Findings and caveats of the study: Later expanders leaned CD4+, whereas day 15 to 85 contracting clones were balanced CD4/CD8. Prior to infection, memory already included some responding clones, suggesting cross-reactive memory joined. Clones from the second wave (peaking day 37) had unconfirmed SARS-CoV-2 specificity.

TCRdb re-analysed the 5' RACE reads in MiXCR, keeping a single row per CDR3 protein. Altogether around 390,000 distinct CDR3 sequences are present, about 16% being singletons, with the ten largest covering around a fifth. CDR3 length: 13 residues. The germline V gene encodes CDR1 MNHEY and CDR2 SVGEGT. V was trimmed by 6 bases and J by 6 bases, leaving 14 bases between them. The sample holds a few counts of this clonotype. Its antigen is not known. The V and J genes are TRBV6-2 or TRBV6-3 and TRBJ1-2; D remains ambiguous. Sequencing was performed on PBMCs or a T cell subset sorted from them (not recorded which). This TCR was recovered from a young man who had mild COVID-19 (a few samples of this study predate the infection). Cell type and time point are not known. The CDR3 here is CASRDRQVDGYTF. Here the CDR3 DNA reads TGTGCCAGCAGGGATCGCCAGGTCGATGGCTACACCTTC.